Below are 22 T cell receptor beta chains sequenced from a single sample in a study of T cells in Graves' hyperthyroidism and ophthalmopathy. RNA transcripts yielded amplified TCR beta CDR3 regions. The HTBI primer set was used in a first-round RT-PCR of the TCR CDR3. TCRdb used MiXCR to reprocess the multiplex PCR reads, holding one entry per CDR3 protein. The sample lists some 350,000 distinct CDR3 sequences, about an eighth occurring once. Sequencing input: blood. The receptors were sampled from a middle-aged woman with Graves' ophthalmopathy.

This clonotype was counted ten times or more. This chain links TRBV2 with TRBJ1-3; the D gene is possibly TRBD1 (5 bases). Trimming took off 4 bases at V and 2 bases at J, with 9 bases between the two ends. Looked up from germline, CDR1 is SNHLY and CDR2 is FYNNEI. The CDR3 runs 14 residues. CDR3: CASSATDPGNTIYF. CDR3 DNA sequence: TGTGCCAGCAGTGCGACAGACCCTGGAAACACCATATATTTT.

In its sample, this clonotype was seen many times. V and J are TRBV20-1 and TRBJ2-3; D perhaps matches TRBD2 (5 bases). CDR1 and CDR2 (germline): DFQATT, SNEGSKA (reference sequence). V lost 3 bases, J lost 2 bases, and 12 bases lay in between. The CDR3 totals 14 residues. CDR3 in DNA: TGCAGTGCTAGGGAAGCGGAGCACACAGATACGCAGTATTTT. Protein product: CSAREAEHTDTQYF.

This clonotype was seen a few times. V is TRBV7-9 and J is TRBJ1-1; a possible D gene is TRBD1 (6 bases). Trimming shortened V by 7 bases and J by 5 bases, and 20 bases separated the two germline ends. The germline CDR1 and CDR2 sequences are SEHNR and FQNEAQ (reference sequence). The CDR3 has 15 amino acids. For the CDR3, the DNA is TGTGCCAGCACCCTCTCTGACAGGCGCGTTACTGAAGCTTTCTTT. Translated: CASTLSDRRVTEAFF.

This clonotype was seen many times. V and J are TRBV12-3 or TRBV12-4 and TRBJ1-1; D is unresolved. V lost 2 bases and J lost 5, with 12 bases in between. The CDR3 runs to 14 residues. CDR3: CASSLWGLGTEAFF. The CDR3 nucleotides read TGTGCCAGCAGTTTATGGGGTTTGGGGACTGAAGCTTTCTTT.

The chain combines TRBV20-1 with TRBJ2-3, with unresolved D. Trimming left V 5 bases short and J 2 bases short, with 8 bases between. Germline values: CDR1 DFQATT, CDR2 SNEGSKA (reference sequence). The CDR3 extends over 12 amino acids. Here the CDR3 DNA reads TGCAGTGCTCAGACAATCACAGATACGCAGTATTTT. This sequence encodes CSAQTITDTQYF.

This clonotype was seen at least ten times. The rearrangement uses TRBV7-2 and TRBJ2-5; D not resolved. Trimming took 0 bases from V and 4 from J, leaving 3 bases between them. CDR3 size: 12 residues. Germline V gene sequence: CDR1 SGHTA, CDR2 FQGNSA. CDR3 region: CASSLATETQYF. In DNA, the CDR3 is TGTGCCAGCAGCTTAGCGACAGAGACCCAGTACTTC.

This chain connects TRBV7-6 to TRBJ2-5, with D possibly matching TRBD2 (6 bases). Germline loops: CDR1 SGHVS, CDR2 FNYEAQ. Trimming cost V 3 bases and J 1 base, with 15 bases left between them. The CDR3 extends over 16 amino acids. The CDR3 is CASSLPWRGGQETQYF. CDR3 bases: TGTGCCAGCAGCTTGCCATGGCGGGGAGGCCAAGAGACCCAGTACTTC.

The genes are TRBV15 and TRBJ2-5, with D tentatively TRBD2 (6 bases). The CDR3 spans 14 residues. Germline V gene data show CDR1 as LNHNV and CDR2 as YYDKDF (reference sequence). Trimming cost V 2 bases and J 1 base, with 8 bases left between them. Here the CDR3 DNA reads TGTGCCACCAGCAGACCAGCGGGCCAAGAGACCCAGTACTTC. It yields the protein CATSRPAGQETQYF.

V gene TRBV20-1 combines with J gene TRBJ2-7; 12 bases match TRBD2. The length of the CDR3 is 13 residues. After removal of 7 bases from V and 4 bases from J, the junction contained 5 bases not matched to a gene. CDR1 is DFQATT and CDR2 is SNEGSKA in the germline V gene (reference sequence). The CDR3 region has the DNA TGCAGTGTGACCGGACTAGCGGGGTACGAGCAGTACTTC. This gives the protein CSVTGLAGYEQYF.

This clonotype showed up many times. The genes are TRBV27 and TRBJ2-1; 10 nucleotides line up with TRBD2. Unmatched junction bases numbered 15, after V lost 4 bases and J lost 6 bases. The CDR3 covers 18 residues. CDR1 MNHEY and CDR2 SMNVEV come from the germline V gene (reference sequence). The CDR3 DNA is TGTGCCAGCAGTTGGGGACTAGCGCAAGTCCGACGTCGCAATGAGCAGTTCTTC. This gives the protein CASSWGLAQVRRRNEQFF.

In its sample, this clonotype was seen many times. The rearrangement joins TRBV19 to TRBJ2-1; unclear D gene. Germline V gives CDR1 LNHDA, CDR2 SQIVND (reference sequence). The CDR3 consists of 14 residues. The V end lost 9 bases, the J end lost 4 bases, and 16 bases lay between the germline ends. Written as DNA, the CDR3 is TGTGCCAGCCACCGCGGTGAGGATTACAATGAGCAGTTCTTC. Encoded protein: CASHRGEDYNEQFF. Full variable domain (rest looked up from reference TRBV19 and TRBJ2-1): DGGITQSPKYLFRKEGQNVTLSCEQNLNHDAMYWYRQDPGQGLRLIYYSQIVNDFQKGDIAEGYSVSREKKESFPLTVTSAQKNPTAFYLCASHRGEDYNEQFFGPGTRLTVL.

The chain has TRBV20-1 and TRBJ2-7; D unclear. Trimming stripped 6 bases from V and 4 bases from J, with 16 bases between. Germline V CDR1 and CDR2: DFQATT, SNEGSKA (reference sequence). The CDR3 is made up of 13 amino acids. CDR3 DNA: TGCAGTGCAAACTTTAGAAATCTTTACGAGCAGTACTTC. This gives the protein CSANFRNLYEQYF.

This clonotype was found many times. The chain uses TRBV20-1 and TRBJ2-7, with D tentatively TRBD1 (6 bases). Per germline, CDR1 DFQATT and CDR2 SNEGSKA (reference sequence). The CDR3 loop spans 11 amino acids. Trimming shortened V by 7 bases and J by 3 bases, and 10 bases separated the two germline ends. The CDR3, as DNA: TGCAGTGTTCAGACAGGCTACGAGCAGTACTTC. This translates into CSVQTGYEQYF.

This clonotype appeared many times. The DNA for the CDR3 is TGTGCCAGCAGTTTCTCCATGGGACTAGTAGGGTACGAGCAGTACTTC. The encoded protein is CASSFSMGLVGYEQYF. The J gene is TRBJ2-7, the V gene TRBV27, with 8 bases identical to TRBD2. Germline loops: CDR1 MNHEY, CDR2 SMNVEV (reference sequence). Unmatched junction bases numbered 11, after V lost 3 bases and J lost 4 bases. This CDR3 is 16 amino acids long.

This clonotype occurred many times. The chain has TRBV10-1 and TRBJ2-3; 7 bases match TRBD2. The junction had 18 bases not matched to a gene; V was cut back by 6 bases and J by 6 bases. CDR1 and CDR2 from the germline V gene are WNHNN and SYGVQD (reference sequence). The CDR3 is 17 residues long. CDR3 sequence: CASSEIRLGTTYDTQYF. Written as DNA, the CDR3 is TGCGCCAGCAGCGAGATCCGGCTGGGGACTACCTATGATACGCAGTATTTT.

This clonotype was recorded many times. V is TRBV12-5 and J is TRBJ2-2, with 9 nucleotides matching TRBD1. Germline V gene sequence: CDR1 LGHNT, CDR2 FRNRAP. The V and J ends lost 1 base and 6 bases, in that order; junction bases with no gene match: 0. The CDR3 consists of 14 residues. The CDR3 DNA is TGTGCTAGTGGTTTGGGACAGGGGGCCGGGGAGCTGTTTTTT. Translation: CASGLGQGAGELFF.

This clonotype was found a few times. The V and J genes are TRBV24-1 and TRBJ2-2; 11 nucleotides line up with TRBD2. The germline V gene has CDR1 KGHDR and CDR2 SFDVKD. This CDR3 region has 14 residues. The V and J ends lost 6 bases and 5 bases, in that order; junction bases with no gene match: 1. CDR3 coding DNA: TGTGCCACCAGTCTAGCGGGGGGAACCGGGGAGCTGTTTTTT. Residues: CATSLAGGTGELFF.

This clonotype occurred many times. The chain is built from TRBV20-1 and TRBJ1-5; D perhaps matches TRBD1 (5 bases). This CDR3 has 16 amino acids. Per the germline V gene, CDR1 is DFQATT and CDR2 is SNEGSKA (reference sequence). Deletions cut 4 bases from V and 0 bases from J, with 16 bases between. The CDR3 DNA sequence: TGCAGTGCTACGATTCCTCAGGGCCATAGCAATCAGCCCCAGCATTTT. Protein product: CSATIPQGHSNQPQHF.

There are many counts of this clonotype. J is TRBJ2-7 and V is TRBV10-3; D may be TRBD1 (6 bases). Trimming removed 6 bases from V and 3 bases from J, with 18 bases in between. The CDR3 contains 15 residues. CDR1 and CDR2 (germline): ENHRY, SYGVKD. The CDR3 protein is CAISSWQGNFYEQYF. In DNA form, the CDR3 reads TGTGCCATCAGCTCGTGGCAGGGGAATTTCTACGAGCAGTACTTC.

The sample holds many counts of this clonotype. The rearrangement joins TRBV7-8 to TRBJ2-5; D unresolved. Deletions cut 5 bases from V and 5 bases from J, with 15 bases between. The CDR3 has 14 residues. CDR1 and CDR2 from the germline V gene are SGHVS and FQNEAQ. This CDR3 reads CASSPRWSRETQYF. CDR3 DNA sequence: TGTGCCAGCAGCCCACGGTGGAGTAGGGAGACCCAGTACTTC.

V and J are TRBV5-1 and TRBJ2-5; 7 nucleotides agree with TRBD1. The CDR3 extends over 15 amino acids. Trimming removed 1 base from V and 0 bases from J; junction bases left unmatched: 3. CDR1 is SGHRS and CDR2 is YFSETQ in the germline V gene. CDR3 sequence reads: CASSLMGQYQETQYF. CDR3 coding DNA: TGCGCCAGCAGCTTGATGGGACAGTACCAAGAGACCCAGTACTTC.

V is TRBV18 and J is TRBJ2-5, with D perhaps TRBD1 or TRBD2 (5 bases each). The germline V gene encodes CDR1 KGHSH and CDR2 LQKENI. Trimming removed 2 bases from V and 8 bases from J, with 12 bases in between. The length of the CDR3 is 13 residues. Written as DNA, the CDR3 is TGTGCCAGCTCACCAGGGGACCGAGATACCCAGTACTTC. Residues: CASSPGDRDTQYF.